The sample holds one count of the clone carrying this T cell receptor (beta chain). Its antigen is as yet unknown. This record comes from a study of cytomegalovirus exposure and HLA in healthy donors. Study observations and caveats: Usually a TCR sequence was rare, but some public TCRs were found in many donors.

There are 15 residues in the CDR3. The germline V gene has CDR1 MNHEY and CDR2 SVGAGI. The junction had 11 bases not matched to a gene; V was cut back by 6 bases and J by 6 bases. 60 Vbeta and 13 Jbeta primers were used in PCR. Repertoires were generated with immunoSEQ multiplex PCR, while TCRdb's copy carries only in-frame clones and drops some. The sample comprises 130,000 to 150,000 clones, 80% of which are singletons, and around 6.8% rests with the top ten. Sequencing was carried out using PBMCs. The V and J genes are TRBV6-5 and TRBJ1-1; 9 bases align to TRBD1. The receptor's source is a man aged 35-49 years in good health and CMV-seropositive. The CDR3 reads CASRPGTGKVAEAFF. The CDR3 DNA reads TGTGCCAGCAGGCCCGGGACAGGGAAAGTGGCTGAAGCTTTCTTT.